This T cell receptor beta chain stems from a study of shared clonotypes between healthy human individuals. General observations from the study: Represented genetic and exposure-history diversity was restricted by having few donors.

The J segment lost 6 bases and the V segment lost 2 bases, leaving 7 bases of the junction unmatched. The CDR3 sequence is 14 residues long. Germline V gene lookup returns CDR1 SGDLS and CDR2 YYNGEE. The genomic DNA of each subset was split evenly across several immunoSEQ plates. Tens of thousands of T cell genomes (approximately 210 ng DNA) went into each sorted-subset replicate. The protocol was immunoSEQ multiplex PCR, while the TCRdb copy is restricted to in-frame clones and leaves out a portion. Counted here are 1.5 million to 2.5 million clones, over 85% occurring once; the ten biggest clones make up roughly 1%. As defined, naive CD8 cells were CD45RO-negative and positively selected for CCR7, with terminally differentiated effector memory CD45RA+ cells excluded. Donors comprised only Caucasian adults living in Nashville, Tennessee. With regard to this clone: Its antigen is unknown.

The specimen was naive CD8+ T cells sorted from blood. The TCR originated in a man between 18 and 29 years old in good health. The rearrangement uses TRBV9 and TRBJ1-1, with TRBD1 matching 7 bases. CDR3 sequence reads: CASSVTGLGAEAFF. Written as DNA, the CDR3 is TGTGCCAGCAGCGTGACAGGGCTTGGGGCTGAAGCTTTCTTT.